These T cell receptor beta chains were read from a single sample in a study of blood T cell repertoires in COVID-19. Produced via immunoSEQ multiplex PCR; TCRdb's table is partial and in-frame only. The repertoire holds roughly 200,000 clones, with 85% to 90% as singletons. Material: peripheral blood. These receptors all stem from a man between 60 and 75 years old who had recovered from COVID-19. The CDR3 runs from the conserved cysteine through the conserved F or W. Fields, in order: V gene, J gene, D gene, clone size, CDR3 DNA, CDR3 protein. D genes are given only for firm matches. Only part of the rows carry a size: once, few, many, or a class if the clone is expanded.

v_call: TRBV5-1
j_call: TRBJ1-3
d_call: -
clone_size: -
cdr3_nt: TGCGCCAGCAGCTTGGCCTCTATCGGGGGAACCACCATATATTTT
cdr3_aa: CASSLASIGGTTIYF

v_call: TRBV6-5
j_call: TRBJ2-7
d_call: -
clone_size: -
cdr3_nt: TGTGCCAGCACCGATCTACTTAACGAGCAGTACTTC
cdr3_aa: CASTDLLNEQYF

v_call: TRBV14
j_call: TRBJ1-5
d_call: -
clone_size: -
cdr3_nt: TGTGCCAGCAGCCAAGATTTGGGCCAGCCCCAGCATTTT
cdr3_aa: CASSQDLGQPQHF

v_call: TRBV19
j_call: TRBJ2-1
d_call: TRBD2
clone_size: -
cdr3_nt: TGTGCCAGTAGTATCGCCCCACTTAGCGGGCGCCCCTACAATGAGCAGTTCTTC
cdr3_aa: CASSIAPLSGRPYNEQFF

v_call: TRBV6-2/TRBV6-3
j_call: TRBJ1-1
d_call: TRBD1
clone_size: -
cdr3_nt: TGTGCCAGCAGCGATCCACGGACAGGAGATACTGAAGCTTTCTTT
cdr3_aa: CASSDPRTGDTEAFF

v_call: TRBV4-3
j_call: TRBJ2-3
d_call: -
clone_size: -
cdr3_nt: TGCGCCAGCAGTCATAGCGGTATACTGGGAAATACGCAGTATTTT
cdr3_aa: CASSHSGILGNTQYF

v_call: TRBV28
j_call: TRBJ1-5
d_call: -
clone_size: -
cdr3_nt: TGTGCCAGCAGTTTGGTAGGACAGCGGAATCAGCCCCAGCATTTT
cdr3_aa: CASSLVGQRNQPQHF

v_call: TRBV10-2
j_call: TRBJ2-7
d_call: TRBD2
clone_size: -
cdr3_nt: TGCGCCAGCAGTGAGCACGGGACTAGCGGGACTTACGAGCAGTACTTC
cdr3_aa: CASSEHGTSGTYEQYF

v_call: TRBV28
j_call: TRBJ2-5
d_call: TRBD1
clone_size: -
cdr3_nt: TGTGCCAGCAGTTGGGGGACAGGGGGAGAGACCCAGTACTTC
cdr3_aa: CASSWGTGGETQYF

v_call: TRBV3-1/TRBV3-2
j_call: TRBJ2-6
d_call: TRBD1
clone_size: -
cdr3_nt: TGTGCCAGCAGCCAACACAAGGGGACAGGGGCCTCTGGGGCCAACGTCCTGACTTTC
cdr3_aa: CASSQHKGTGASGANVLTF

v_call: TRBV5-4
j_call: TRBJ1-3
d_call: TRBD1
clone_size: few
cdr3_nt: TGTGCCAGCAGCAACAGACAGGGTGGAAACACCATATATTTT
cdr3_aa: CASSNRQGGNTIYF

v_call: TRBV4-3
j_call: TRBJ2-7
d_call: TRBD1
clone_size: -
cdr3_nt: TGCGCCAGCAGCCAAGACAGACAGGGACATTACGAGCAGTACTTC
cdr3_aa: CASSQDRQGHYEQYF

v_call: TRBV29-1
j_call: TRBJ2-3
d_call: -
clone_size: -
cdr3_nt: TGCAGCGTGAATAAGGCGGCACTCACAGATACGCAGTATTTT
cdr3_aa: CSVNKAALTDTQYF

v_call: TRBV24-1
j_call: TRBJ1-2
d_call: TRBD1
clone_size: -
cdr3_nt: TGTGCCACCAGTGACCACCCTCGACAGGGGGCGAGTGGCTACACCTTC
cdr3_aa: CATSDHPRQGASGYTF

v_call: TRBV11-3
j_call: TRBJ2-5
d_call: -
clone_size: once
cdr3_nt: TGTGCCAGCAGCCATCGACCCGGGGAGACCCAGTACTTC
cdr3_aa: CASSHRPGETQYF

v_call: TRBV30
j_call: TRBJ2-7
d_call: -
clone_size: -
cdr3_nt: TGTGCCTGGAGTGTCGACTCCCACTACGAGCAGTACTTC
cdr3_aa: CAWSVDSHYEQYF

v_call: TRBV18
j_call: TRBJ2-5
d_call: TRBD2
clone_size: -
cdr3_nt: TGTGCCAGCTCACCACCCTCCCAAGCGGGGGCCCAAGAGACCCAGTACTTC
cdr3_aa: CASSPPSQAGAQETQYF

v_call: TRBV5-8
j_call: TRBJ1-1
d_call: -
clone_size: -
cdr3_nt: TGTGCCAGCAGCCTCTGGACAGTACCCGAAGCTTTCTTT
cdr3_aa: CASSLWTVPEAFF

v_call: TRBV7-3
j_call: TRBJ2-3
d_call: -
clone_size: -
cdr3_nt: TGTGCCAGCAGCTCAGGACAGAGATCAGATACGCAGTATTTT
cdr3_aa: CASSSGQRSDTQYF

v_call: TRBV7-2
j_call: TRBJ1-5
d_call: TRBD1
clone_size: -
cdr3_nt: TGTGCCAGCAGCTTAGGGGACAGGCTTGACAATCAGCCCCAGCATTTT
cdr3_aa: CASSLGDRLDNQPQHF

v_call: TRBV6-2/TRBV6-3
j_call: TRBJ2-1
d_call: TRBD2
clone_size: -
cdr3_nt: TGTGCCAGCAGTTACTCGGGTAGCGGGCGTTACAATGAGCAGTTCTTC
cdr3_aa: CASSYSGSGRYNEQFF

v_call: TRBV9
j_call: TRBJ2-3
d_call: -
clone_size: -
cdr3_nt: TGTGCCAGCAGCTCCCAGACAGATACGCAGTATTTT
cdr3_aa: CASSSQTDTQYF

v_call: TRBV7-9
j_call: TRBJ1-2
d_call: -
clone_size: -
cdr3_nt: TGTGCCAGCAGCCCGGATAGGAGGAATGGCTACACCTTC
cdr3_aa: CASSPDRRNGYTF

v_call: TRBV6-5
j_call: TRBJ1-5
d_call: -
clone_size: -
cdr3_nt: TGTGCCAGCAATCTGGGGGCCAATCAGCCCCAGCATTTT
cdr3_aa: CASNLGANQPQHF

v_call: TRBV7-6
j_call: TRBJ1-1
d_call: TRBD1
clone_size: once
cdr3_nt: TGTGCCAGCAGCCCGGGACAGGGCGGTAGTGGCACTGAAGCTTTCTTT
cdr3_aa: CASSPGQGGSGTEAFF

v_call: TRBV6-5
j_call: TRBJ1-5
d_call: -
clone_size: -
cdr3_nt: TGTGCCAGCTTTGGAGGGAATACACAGCCCCAGCATTTT
cdr3_aa: CASFGGNTQPQHF

v_call: TRBV24-1
j_call: TRBJ1-5
d_call: -
clone_size: -
cdr3_nt: TGTGCCACCAGTAGTACACCAAGCAATCAGCCCCAGCATTTT
cdr3_aa: CATSSTPSNQPQHF

v_call: TRBV6-2/TRBV6-3
j_call: TRBJ1-1
d_call: TRBD1
clone_size: -
cdr3_nt: TGTGCCAGCAGTTACTCGACAGGGGGCGGTTTTAACACTGAAGCTTTCTTT
cdr3_aa: CASSYSTGGGFNTEAFF

v_call: TRBV11-2
j_call: TRBJ2-2
d_call: -
clone_size: -
cdr3_nt: TGTGCCAGCACTCGACAGCAGAACACCGGGGAGCTGTTTTTT
cdr3_aa: CASTRQQNTGELFF

v_call: TRBV6-5
j_call: TRBJ2-7
d_call: -
clone_size: -
cdr3_nt: TGTGCCAGCAGTTACTCGGGGGCCGGATCCTACGAGCAGTACTTC
cdr3_aa: CASSYSGAGSYEQYF

v_call: TRBV5-1
j_call: TRBJ1-1
d_call: -
clone_size: once
cdr3_nt: TGCGCCAGCAGGACCGGGGACACTGAAGCTTTCTTT
cdr3_aa: CASRTGDTEAFF

v_call: TRBV7-3
j_call: TRBJ1-1
d_call: -
clone_size: -
cdr3_nt: TGTGCCAGCAGCCCTAGGGAGGGCACTGAAGCTTTCTTT
cdr3_aa: CASSPREGTEAFF

v_call: TRBV11-2
j_call: TRBJ1-2
d_call: -
clone_size: -
cdr3_nt: TGTGCCAGCAGCTTGGGGGGGCTCCAGGGCTACACCTTC
cdr3_aa: CASSLGGLQGYTF

v_call: TRBV12-5
j_call: TRBJ2-1
d_call: -
clone_size: -
cdr3_nt: TGTGCTAGTGGTTTGGACCCCCAGGTCAATGAGCAGTTCTTC
cdr3_aa: CASGLDPQVNEQFF

v_call: TRBV2
j_call: TRBJ1-2
d_call: -
clone_size: -
cdr3_nt: TGTGCCAGCAGTGAAGGGGGCGGGGCCCGAAGATCTGGCTACACCTTC
cdr3_aa: CASSEGGGARRSGYTF

v_call: TRBV15
j_call: TRBJ2-7
d_call: TRBD1
clone_size: -
cdr3_nt: TGTGCCACCAGCCCTGGACAGGGTGGTTACGAGCAGTACTTC
cdr3_aa: CATSPGQGGYEQYF

v_call: TRBV23-1
j_call: TRBJ1-5
d_call: -
clone_size: -
cdr3_nt: TGCGCCAGCAGTCAAAAGCAGGGGACTAGCAATCAGCCCCAGCATTTT
cdr3_aa: CASSQKQGTSNQPQHF

v_call: TRBV5-1
j_call: TRBJ1-1
d_call: TRBD1
clone_size: -
cdr3_nt: TGCGCCAGCAGCTCACGGCCCGGGACAGGTTCCATGAACACTGAAGCTTTCTTT
cdr3_aa: CASSSRPGTGSMNTEAFF

v_call: TRBV11-1
j_call: TRBJ2-5
d_call: TRBD2
clone_size: -
cdr3_nt: TGTGCCAGCAGCTTAGCTGCGGGAGCTGAGACCCAGTACTTC
cdr3_aa: CASSLAAGAETQYF

v_call: TRBV4-1
j_call: TRBJ1-5
d_call: -
clone_size: few
cdr3_nt: TGCGCCAGCAGCTATGAGAGAAATAGCAATCAGCCCCAGCATTTT
cdr3_aa: CASSYERNSNQPQHF

v_call: TRBV7-9
j_call: TRBJ2-7
d_call: -
clone_size: -
cdr3_nt: TGTGCCAGCAGCTCCACAAGGACAGTTAGCTCCTACGAGCAGTACTTC
cdr3_aa: CASSSTRTVSSYEQYF

v_call: TRBV30
j_call: TRBJ1-5
d_call: -
clone_size: once
cdr3_nt: TGTGCCTGGAGTGTACAGGGCTATCAGCCCCAGCATTTT
cdr3_aa: CAWSVQGYQPQHF